This entry concerns a single T cell receptor beta chain. What it binds is not known. Quantitative molecular-barcoded 5'-RACE generated the TCR beta libraries. MiXCR, run by TCRdb on the 5' RACE reads, gives a single entry per CDR3 protein. The table includes fewer than 500,000 distinct CDR3 sequences, roughly a quarter detected once. Germline lookup yields CDR1 LNHDA and CDR2 SQIVND (reference sequence). The CDR3 runs to 14 residues. V dropped 2 bases and J dropped 6; count of bases not matched to a gene: 5. These data originate in a study of CD8 T cells in ankylosing spondylitis. General study findings and limits: There were earlier reports of some motif variants in reactive arthritis synovial fluid and blood. The authors found the disease-linked clones to be CD8+ and relatively rare in peripheral blood. What seemed typical of ankylosing spondylitis blood was a TCR beta motif built from eight highly homologous variants. Reports say disease-linked clones showed up significantly more in matched ankylosing spondylitis synovial fluid.

The sample was blood, either unsorted or a sorted T cell fraction (not recorded which). This chain connects TRBV19 to TRBJ1-1, with 8 positions matching TRBD1. This TCR was recovered from a male donor with ankylosing spondylitis. The CDR3 nucleotides read TGTGCCAGTAGTATACGACAGGGGAAGTCTGAAGCTTTCTTT. It translates to CASSIRQGKSEAFF.